This T cell receptor (beta chain) was obtained from a study of human T cells and chemical hapten exposure. Via MiXCR, TCRdb re-called the RACE reads, giving one row per CDR3 protein. The sample has some 120,000 distinct CDR3 sequences, 9.5% to 13% seen once; the top ten hold roughly 1.5%. This clonotype was detected a few times. Time point reported: patch test 1, 2 weeks after DPC sensitization. Treatment reported: therapeutic diphenylcyclopropenone sensitization with weekly scalp DPC. V dropped 3 bases and J dropped 5; count of bases not matched to a gene: 8. The CDR3 consists of 15 residues. The specimen comprised whole blood, sampled in connection with sensitization to the hapten diphenylcyclopropenone (DPC). J is TRBJ2-7 and V is TRBV12-3 or TRBV12-4, with 9 bases that match TRBD1. This TCR came from a woman in her forties or fifties with alopecia areata. Some clones in this sample may be carry-over from other donors' samples. The CDR3 nucleotides read TGTGCCAGCAGTTTTGGAGGGGACAGGGCCCACGAGCAGTACTTC. Residues: CASSFGGDRAHEQYF.